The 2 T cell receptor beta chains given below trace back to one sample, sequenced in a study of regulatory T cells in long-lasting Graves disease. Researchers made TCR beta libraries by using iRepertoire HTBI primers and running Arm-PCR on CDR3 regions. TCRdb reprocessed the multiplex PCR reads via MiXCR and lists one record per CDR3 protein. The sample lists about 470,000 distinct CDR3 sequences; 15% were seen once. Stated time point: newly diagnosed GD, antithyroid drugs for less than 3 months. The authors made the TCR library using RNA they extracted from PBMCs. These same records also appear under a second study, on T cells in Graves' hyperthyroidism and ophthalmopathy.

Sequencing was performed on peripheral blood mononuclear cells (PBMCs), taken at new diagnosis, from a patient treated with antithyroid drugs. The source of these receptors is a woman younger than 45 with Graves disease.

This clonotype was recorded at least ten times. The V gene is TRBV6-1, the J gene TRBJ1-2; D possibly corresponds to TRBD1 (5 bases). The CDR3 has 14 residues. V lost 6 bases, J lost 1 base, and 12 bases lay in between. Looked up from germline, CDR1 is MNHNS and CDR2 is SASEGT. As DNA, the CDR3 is TGTGCCAGCAGCAGGGCGACAAGTAACTATGGCTACACCTTC. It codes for CASSRATSNYGYTF.

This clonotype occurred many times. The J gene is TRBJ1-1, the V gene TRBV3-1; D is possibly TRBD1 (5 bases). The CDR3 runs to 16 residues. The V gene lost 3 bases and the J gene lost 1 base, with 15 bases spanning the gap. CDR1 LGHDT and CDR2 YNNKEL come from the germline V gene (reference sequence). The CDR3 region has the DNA TGTGCCAGCAGCCAGGCTCCGGGACCGCAGAACACTGAAGCTTTCTTT. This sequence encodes CASSQAPGPQNTEAFF.